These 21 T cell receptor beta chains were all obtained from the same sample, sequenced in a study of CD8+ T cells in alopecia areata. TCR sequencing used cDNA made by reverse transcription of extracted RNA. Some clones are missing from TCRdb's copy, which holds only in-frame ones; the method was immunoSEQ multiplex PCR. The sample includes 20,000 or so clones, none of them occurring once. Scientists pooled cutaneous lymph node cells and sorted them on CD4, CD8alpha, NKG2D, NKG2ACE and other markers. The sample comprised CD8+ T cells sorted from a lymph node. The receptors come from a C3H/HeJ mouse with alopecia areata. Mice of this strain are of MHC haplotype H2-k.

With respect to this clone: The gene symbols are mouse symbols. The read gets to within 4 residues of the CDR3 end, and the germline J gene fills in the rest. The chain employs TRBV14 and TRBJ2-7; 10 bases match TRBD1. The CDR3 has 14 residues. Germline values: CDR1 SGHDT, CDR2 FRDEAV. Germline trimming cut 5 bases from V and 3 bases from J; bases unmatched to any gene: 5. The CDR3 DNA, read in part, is TGTGCCAGCAGCACCGGGACAGGGGACTAT. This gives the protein CASSTGTGDY. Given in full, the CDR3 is CASSTGTGDYEQYF. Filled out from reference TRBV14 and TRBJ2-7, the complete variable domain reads EAGVTQSPRYAVLQEGQAVSFWCDPISGHDTLYWYQQPRDQGPQLLVYFRDEAVIDNSQLPSDRFSAVRPKGTNSTLKIQSAKQGDTATYLCASSTGTGDYEQYFGPGTRLTVL.

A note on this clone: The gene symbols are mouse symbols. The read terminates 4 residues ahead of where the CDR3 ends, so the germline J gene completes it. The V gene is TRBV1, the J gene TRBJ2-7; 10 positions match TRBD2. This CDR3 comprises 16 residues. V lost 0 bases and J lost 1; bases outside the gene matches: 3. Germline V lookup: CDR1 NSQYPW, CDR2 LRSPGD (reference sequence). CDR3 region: CTCSADSGGASYEQYF. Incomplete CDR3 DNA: TGCACCTGCAGTGCAGATTCTGGGGGGGCATCCTAT.

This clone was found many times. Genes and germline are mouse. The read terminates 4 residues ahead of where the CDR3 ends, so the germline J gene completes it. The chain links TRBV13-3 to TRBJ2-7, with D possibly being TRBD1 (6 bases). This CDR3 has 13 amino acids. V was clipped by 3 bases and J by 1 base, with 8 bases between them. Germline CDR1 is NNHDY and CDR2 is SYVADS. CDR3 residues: CASSVQGSYEQYF. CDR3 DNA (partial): TGTGCCAGCAGTGTCCAGGGGTCCTAT.

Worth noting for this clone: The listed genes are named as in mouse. CDR3 residues: CASSPDERLFF. The sequenced part of the CDR3 DNA is TGTGCCAGCAGTCCAGACGAA. The rearrangement joins TRBV13-1 to TRBJ1-4; D gene ambiguous. The DNA ends 4 residues before the CDR3 does, and the rest of the CDR3 is filled in from the germline J gene. Per the germline V gene, CDR1 is NSHNY and CDR2 is SYGAGN. The CDR3 runs 11 residues. The germline V and J ends were trimmed by 4 bases and 6 bases, with 4 bases remaining between them.

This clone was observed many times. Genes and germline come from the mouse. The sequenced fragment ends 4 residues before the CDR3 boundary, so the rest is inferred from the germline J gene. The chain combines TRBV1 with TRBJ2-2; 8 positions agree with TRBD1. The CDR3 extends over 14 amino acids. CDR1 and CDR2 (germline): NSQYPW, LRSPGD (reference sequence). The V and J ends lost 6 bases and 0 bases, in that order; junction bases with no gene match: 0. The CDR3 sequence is CTCRTGANTGQLYF. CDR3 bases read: TGCACCTGCAGGACAGGGGCAAACACCGGG. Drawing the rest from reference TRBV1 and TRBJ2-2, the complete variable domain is VTLLEQNPRWRLVPRGQAVNLRCILKNSQYPWMSWYQQDLQKQLQWLFTLRSPGDKEVKSLPGADYLATRVTDTELRLQVANMSQGRTLYCTCRTGANTGQLYFGEGSKLTVL.

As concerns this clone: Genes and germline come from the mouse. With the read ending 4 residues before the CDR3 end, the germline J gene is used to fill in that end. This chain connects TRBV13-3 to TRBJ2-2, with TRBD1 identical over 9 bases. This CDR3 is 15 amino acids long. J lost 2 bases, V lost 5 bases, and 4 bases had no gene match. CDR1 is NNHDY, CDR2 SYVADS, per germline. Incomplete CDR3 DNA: TGTGCCAGCAGGCCAGGGACAGGGAACACCGGG. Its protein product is CASRPGTGNTG. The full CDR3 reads CASRPGTGNTGQLYF.

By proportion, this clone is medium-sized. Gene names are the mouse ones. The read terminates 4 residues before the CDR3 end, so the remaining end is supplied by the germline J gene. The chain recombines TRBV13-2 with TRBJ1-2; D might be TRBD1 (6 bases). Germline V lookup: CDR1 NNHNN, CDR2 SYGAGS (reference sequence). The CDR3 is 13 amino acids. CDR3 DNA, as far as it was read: TGTGCCAGCGGTGATCTGGGGGGGCGC. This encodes CASGDLGGR. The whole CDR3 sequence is CASGDLGGRDYTF.

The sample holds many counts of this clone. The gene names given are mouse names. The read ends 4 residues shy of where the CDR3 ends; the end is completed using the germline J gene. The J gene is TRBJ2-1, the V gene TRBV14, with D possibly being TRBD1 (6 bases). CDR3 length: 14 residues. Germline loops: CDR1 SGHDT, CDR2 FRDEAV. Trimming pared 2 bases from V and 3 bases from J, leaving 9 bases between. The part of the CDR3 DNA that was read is TGTGCCAGCAGTTTAAGGGGGATCTATGCT. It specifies CASSLRGIYA. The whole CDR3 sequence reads CASSLRGIYAEQFF.

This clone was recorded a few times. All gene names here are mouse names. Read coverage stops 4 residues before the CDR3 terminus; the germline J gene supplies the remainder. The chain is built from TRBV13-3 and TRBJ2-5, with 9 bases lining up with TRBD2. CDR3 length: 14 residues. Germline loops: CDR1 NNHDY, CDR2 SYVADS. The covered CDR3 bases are TGTGCCAGCAGTGAGACGGGACTGGGAGAC. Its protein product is CASSETGLGD. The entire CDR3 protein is CASSETGLGDTQYF.

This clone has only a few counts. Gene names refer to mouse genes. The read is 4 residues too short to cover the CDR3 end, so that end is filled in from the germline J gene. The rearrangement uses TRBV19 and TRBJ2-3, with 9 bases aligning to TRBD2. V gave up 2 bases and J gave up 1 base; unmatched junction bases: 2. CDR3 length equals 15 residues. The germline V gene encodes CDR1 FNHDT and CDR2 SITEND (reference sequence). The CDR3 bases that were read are TGTGCCAGCAGTATCGCTGGGGGGGGTGCAGAA. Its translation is CASSIAGGGAE. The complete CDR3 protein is CASSIAGGGAETLYF.

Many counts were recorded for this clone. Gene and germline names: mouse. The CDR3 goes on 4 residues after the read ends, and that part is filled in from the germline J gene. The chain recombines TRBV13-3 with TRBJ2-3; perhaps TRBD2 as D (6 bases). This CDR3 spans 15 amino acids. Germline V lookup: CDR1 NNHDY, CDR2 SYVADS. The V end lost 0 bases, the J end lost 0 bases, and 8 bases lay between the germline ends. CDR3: CASSDVGGSAETLYF. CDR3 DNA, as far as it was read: TGTGCCAGCAGTGATGTCGGGGGGAGTGCAGAA.

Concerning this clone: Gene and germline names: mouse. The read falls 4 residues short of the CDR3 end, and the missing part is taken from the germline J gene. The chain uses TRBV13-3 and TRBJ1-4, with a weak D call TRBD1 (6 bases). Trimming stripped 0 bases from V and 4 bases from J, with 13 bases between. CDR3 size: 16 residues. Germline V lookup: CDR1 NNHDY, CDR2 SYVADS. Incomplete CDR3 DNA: TGTGCCAGCAGTGATGACAGGGACCGCCTCAACGAA. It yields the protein CASSDDRDRLNE. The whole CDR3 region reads CASSDDRDRLNERLFF.

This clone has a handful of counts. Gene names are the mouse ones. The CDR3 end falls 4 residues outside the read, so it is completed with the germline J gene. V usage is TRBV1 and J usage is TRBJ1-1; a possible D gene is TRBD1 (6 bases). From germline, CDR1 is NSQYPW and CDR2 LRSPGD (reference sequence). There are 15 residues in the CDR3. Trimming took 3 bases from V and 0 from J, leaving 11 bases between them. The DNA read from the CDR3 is TGCACCTGCAGTGCCCAGGGGAGAACAAACACA. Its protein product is CTCSAQGRTNT. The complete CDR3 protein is CTCSAQGRTNTEVFF.

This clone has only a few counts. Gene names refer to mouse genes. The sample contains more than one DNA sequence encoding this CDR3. The sequenced CDR3 bases are TGTGCCAGCAGCGGGACAGGGGAAGAC. Translated: CASSGTGED. The CDR3, in full, reads CASSGTGEDTQYF. V is TRBV13-3 and J is TRBJ2-5; TRBD1 matches at 10 bases. Sequencing ends 4 residues short of the CDR3 end; the germline J gene provides the rest. Germline V gives CDR1 NNHDY, CDR2 SYVADS. This CDR3 region has 13 residues.

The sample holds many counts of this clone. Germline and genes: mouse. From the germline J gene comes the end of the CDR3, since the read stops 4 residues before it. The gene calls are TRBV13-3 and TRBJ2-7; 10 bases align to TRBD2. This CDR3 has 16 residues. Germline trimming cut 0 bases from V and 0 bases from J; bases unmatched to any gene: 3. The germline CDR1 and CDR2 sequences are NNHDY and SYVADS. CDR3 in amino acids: CASSDADWGDSYEQYF. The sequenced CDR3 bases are TGTGCCAGCAGTGATGCAGACTGGGGGGACTCCTAT.

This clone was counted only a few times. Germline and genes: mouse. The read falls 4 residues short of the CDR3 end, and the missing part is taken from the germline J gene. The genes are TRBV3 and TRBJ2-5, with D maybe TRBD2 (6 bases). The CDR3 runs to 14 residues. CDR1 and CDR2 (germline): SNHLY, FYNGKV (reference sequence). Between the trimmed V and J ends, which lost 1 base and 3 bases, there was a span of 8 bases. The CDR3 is CASSLEWGQDTQYF. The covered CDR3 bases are TGTGCCAGCAGCTTAGAATGGGGGCAAGAC. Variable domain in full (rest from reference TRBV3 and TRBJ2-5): GPKVLQIPSHQIIDMGQMVTLNCDPVSNHLYFYWYKQILGQQMEFLVNFYNGKVMEKSKLFKDQFSVERPDGSYFTLKIQPTALEDSAVYFCASSLEWGQDTQYFGPGTRLLVL.

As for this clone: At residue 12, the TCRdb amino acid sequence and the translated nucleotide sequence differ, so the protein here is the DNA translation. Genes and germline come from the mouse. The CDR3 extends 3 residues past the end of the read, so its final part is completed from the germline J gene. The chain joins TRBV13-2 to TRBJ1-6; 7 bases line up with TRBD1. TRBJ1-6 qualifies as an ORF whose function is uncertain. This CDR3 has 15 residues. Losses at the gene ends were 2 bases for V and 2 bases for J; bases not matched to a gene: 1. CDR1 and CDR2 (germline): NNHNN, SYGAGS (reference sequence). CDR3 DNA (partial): TGTGCCAGCGGTGAGGGGACAGCCTATAATTCGCCC. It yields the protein CASGEGTAYNSP. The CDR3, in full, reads CASGEGTAYNSPLYF.

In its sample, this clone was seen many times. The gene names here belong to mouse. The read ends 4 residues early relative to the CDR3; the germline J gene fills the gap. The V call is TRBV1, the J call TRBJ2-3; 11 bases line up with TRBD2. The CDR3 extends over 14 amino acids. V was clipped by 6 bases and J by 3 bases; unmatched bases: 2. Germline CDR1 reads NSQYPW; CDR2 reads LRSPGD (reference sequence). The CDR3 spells CTCSRDWGAETLYF. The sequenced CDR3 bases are TGCACCTGCAGCCGGGACTGGGGGGCAGAA.

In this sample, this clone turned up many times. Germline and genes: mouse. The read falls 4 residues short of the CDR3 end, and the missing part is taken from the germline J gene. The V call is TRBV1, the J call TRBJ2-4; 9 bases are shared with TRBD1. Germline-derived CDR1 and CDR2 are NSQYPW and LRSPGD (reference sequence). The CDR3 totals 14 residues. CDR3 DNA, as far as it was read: TGCACCTGCAGTGCCGACAGGGGGAGGAAC. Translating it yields CTCSADRGRN. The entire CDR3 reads CTCSADRGRNTLYF.

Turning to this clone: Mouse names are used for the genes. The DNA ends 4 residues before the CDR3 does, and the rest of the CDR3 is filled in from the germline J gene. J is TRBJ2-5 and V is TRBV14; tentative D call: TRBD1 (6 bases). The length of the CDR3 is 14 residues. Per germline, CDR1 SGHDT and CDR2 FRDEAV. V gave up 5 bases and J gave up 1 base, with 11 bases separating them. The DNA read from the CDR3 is TGTGCCAGCAGGCCCGGGACATACCAAGAC. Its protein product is CASRPGTYQD. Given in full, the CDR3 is CASRPGTYQDTQYF.

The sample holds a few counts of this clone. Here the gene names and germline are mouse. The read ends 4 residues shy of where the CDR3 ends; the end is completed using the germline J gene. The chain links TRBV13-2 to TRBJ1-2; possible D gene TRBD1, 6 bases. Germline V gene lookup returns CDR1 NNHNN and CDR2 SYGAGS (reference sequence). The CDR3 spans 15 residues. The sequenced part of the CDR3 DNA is TGTGCCAGCGGTGATGCGGGACTGGGGGGGCGC. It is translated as CASGDAGLGGR. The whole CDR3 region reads CASGDAGLGGRDYTF.